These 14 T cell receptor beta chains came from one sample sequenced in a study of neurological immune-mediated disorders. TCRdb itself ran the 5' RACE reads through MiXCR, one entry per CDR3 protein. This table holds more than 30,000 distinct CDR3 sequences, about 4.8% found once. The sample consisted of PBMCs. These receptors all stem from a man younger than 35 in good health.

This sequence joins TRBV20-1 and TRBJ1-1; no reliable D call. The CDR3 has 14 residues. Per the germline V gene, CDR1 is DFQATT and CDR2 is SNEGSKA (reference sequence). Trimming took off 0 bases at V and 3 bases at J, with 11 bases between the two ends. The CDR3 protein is CSARDVGRDTEAFF. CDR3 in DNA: TGCAGTGCTAGAGATGTAGGGAGGGACACTGAAGCTTTCTTT.

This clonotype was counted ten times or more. As DNA, the CDR3 is TGCAGTGCTCAAAGGGATGTAGGGGGCTACACCTTC. It translates to CSAQRDVGGYTF. The rearrangement links TRBV20-1 to TRBJ1-2, with no clear D. Per the germline V gene, CDR1 is DFQATT and CDR2 is SNEGSKA (reference sequence). The CDR3 runs to 12 residues. Trimming stripped 5 bases from V and 8 bases from J, with 15 bases between.

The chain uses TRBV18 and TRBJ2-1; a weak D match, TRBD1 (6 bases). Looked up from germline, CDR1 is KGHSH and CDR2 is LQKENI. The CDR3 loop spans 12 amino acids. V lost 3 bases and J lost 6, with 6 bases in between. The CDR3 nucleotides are TGTGCCAGCTCACCGGACAGCAATGAGCAGTTCTTC. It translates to CASSPDSNEQFF.

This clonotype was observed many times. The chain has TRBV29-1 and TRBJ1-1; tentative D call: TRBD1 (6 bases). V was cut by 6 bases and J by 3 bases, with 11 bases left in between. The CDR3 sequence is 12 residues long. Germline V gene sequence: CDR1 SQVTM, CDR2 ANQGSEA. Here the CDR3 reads CSVGNRDTEAFF. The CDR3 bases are TGCAGCGTGGGTAACAGGGACACTGAAGCTTTCTTT.

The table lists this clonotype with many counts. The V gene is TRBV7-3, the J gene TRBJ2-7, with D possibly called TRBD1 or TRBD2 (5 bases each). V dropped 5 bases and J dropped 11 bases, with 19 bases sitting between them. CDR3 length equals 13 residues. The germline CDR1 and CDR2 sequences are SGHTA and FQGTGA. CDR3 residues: CASSGGRALEKYF. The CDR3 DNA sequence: TGTGCCAGCAGCGGGGGACGGGCGCTAGAAAAGTACTTC.

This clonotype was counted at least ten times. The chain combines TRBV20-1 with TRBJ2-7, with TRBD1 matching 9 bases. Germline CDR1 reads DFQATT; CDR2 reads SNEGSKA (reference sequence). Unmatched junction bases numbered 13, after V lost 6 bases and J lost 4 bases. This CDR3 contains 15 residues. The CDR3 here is CSAPDLGQGGYEQYF. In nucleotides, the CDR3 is TGCAGTGCACCCGATCTGGGACAGGGAGGATACGAGCAGTACTTC.

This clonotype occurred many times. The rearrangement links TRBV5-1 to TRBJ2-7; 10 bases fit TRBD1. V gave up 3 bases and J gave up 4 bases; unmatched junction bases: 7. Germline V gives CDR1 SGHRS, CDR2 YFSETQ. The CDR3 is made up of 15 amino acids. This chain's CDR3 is CASSSSGTGEYEQYF. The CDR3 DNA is TGCGCCAGCAGCTCCTCCGGGACAGGGGAATACGAGCAGTACTTC.

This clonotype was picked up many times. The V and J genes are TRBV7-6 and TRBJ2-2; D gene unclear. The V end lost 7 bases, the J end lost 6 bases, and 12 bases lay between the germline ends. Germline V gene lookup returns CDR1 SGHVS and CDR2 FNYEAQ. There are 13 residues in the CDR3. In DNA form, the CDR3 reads TGTGCCAGCACCCCTCGGACCCCCGGGGAGCTGTTTTTT. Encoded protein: CASTPRTPGELFF.

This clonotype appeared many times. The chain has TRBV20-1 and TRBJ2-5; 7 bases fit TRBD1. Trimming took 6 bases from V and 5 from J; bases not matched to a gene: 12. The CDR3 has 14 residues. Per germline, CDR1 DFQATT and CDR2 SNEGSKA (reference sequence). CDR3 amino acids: CSARDSQIRETQYF. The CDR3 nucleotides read TGCAGTGCCCGGGACAGCCAGATCAGGGAGACCCAGTACTTC.

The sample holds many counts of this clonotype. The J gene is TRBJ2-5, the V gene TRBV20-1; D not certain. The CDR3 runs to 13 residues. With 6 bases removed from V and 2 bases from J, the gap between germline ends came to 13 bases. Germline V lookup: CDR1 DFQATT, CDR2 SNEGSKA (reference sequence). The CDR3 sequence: CSAPGPSQETQYF. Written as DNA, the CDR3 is TGCAGTGCCCCTGGTCCCTCGCAAGAGACCCAGTACTTC.

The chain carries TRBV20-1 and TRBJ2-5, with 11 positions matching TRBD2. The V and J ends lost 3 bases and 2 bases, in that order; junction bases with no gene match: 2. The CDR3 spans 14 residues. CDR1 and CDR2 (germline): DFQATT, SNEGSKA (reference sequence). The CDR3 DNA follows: TGCAGTGCTAGCGCTAGCGGGGGGCAAGAGACCCAGTACTTC. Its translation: CSASASGGQETQYF.

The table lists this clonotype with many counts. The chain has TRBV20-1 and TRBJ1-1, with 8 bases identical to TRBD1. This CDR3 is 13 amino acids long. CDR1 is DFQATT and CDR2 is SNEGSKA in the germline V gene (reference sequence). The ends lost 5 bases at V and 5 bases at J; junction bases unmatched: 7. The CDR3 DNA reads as TGCAGTGCTCGTTTCGACAGGGGAACTGAAGCTTTCTTT. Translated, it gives CSARFDRGTEAFF.

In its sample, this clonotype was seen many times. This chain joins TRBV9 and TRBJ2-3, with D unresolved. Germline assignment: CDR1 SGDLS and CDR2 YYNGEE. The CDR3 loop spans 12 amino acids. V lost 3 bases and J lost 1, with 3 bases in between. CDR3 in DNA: TGTGCCAGCAGCGGGGGCACAGATACGCAGTATTTT. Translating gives CASSGGTDTQYF.

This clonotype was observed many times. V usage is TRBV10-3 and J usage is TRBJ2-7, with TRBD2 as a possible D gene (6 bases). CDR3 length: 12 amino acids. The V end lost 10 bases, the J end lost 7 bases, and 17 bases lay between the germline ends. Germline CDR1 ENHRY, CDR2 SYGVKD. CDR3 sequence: CASRDWESEQYF. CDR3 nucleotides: TGTGCCAGCCGGGACTGGGAGTCGGAGCAGTACTTC.